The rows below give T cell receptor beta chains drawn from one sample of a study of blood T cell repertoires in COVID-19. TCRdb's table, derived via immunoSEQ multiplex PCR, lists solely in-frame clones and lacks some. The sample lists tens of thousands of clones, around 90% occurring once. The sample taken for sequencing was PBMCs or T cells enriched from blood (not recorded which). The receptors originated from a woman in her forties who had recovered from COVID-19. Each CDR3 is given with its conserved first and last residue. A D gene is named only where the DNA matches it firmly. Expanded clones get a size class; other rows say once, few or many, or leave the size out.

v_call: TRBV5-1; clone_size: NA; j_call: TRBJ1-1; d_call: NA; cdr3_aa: CASSLTTSGLEAFF; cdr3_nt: TGCGCCAGCAGCTTGACTACATCCGGACTCGAAGCTTTCTTT
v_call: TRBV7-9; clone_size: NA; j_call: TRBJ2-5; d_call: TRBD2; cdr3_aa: CASSPRLAGIQETQYF; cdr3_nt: TGTGCCAGCAGCCCTCGACTAGCGGGGATCCAAGAGACCCAGTACTTC
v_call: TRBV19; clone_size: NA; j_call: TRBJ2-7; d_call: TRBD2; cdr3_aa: CASSLGPRLAGGSEQYF; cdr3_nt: TGTGCCAGTAGTCTAGGCCCCCGACTAGCGGGGGGATCCGAGCAGTACTTC
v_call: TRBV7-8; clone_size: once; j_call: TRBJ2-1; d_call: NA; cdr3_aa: CASSLRDTLLSSAYNEQFF; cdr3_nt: TGTGCCAGCAGCTTACGGGATACCCTTCTATCTTCGGCATACAATGAGCAGTTCTTC
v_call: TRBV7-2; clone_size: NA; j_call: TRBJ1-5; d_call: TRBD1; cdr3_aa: CASSQGQGMEPQHF; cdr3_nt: TGTGCCAGCAGCCAGGGACAGGGGATGGAGCCCCAGCATTTT
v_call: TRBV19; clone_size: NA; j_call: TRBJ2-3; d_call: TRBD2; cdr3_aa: CASSNGGEGTQYF; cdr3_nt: TGTGCCAGTAGTAATGGTGGGGAGGGTACGCAGTATTTT
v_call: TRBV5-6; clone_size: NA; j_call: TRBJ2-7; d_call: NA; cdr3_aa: CASSLKNRQSTYEQYF; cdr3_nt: TGTGCCAGCAGCTTAAAAAATCGCCAGTCAACCTACGAGCAGTACTTC
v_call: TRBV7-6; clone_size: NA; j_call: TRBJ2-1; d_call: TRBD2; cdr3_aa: CASRPLAGGFNEQFF; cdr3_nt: TGTGCCAGCAGGCCACTAGCGGGGGGGTTCAATGAGCAGTTCTTC
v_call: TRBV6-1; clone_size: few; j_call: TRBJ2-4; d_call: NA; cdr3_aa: CASSERSGRGSDIQYF; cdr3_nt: TGTGCCAGCAGTGAAAGGTCAGGCAGGGGTTCGGACATTCAGTACTTC
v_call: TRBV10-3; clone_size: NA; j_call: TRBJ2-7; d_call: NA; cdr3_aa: CAISWTASSYEQYF; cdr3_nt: TGTGCCATCAGCTGGACAGCGAGCTCCTACGAGCAGTACTTC
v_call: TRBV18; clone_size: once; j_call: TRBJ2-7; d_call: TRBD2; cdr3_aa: CASSPKAGEPYEQYF; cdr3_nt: TGTGCCAGCTCACCAAAGGCGGGGGAACCTTACGAGCAGTACTTC
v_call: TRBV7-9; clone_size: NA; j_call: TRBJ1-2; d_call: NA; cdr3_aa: CASSEGSANYGYTF; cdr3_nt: TGTGCCAGCAGTGAGGGTTCAGCTAACTATGGCTACACCTTC
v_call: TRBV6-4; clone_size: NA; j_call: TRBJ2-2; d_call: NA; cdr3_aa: CASSVDDFNTGELFF; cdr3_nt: TGTGCCAGCAGCGTAGACGACTTTAACACCGGGGAGCTGTTTTTT
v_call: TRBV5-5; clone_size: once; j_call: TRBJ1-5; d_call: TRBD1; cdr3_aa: CASSFQQGGNQPQHF; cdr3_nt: TGTGCCAGCAGCTTCCAACAGGGGGGCAATCAGCCCCAGCATTTT
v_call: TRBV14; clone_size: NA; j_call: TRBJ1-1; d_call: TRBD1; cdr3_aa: CASKTGEEAFF; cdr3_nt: TGTGCCAGCAAGACAGGGGAAGAAGCTTTCTTT
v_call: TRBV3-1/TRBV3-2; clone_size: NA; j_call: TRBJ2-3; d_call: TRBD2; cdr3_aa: CASSLTSGGTDTQYF; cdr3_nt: TGTGCCAGCAGTCTAACTAGCGGGGGCACAGATACGCAGTATTTT
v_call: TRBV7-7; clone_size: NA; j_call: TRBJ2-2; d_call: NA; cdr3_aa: CASSLRHLNTGELFF; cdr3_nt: TGTGCCAGCAGCTTACGACATCTGAACACCGGGGAGCTGTTTTTT
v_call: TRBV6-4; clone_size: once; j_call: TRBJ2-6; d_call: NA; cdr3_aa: CASKEGAGANVLTF; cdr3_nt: TGTGCCAGCAAGGAGGGTGCGGGGGCCAACGTCCTGACTTTC
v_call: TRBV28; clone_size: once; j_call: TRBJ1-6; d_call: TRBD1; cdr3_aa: CASSSYPGQEYNSPLHF; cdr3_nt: TGTGCCAGCAGTTCCTATCCGGGACAGGAATATAATTCACCCCTCCACTTT
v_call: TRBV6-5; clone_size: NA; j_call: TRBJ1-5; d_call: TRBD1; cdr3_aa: CASSPPGRGVQPQHF; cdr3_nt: TGTGCCAGCAGTCCTCCCGGCAGGGGGGTCCAGCCCCAGCATTTT
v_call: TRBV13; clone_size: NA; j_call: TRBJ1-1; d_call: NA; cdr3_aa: CASSFDRQAFF; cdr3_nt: TGTGCCAGCAGCTTCGACAGGCAAGCTTTCTTT
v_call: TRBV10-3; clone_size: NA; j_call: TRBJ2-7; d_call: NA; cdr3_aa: CATTIGTNSYEQYF; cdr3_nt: TGTGCCACAACAATCGGGACAAACTCCTACGAGCAGTACTTC
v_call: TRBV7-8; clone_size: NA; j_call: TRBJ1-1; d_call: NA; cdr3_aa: CASSLYRPRNTEAFF; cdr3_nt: TGTGCCAGCAGCTTATATCGTCCGCGGAACACTGAAGCTTTCTTT
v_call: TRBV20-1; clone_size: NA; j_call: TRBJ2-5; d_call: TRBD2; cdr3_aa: CSAGLGETQYF; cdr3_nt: TGCAGTGCGGGACTAGGAGAGACCCAGTACTTC
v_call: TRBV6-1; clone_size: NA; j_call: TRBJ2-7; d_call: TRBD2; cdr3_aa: CASSEAGLAGGRRGEQYF; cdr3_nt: TGTGCCAGCAGTGAAGCTGGACTAGCGGGGGGGCGAAGGGGAGAGCAGTACTTC
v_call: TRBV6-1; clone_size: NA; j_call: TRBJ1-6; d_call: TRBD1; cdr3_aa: CASSDRDRGAPLHF; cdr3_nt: TGTGCCAGCAGTGACCGAGACAGGGGTGCACCCCTCCACTTT
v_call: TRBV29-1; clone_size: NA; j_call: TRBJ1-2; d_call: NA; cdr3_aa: CSVNFDYGYTF; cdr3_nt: TGCAGCGTCAACTTCGACTATGGCTACACCTTC
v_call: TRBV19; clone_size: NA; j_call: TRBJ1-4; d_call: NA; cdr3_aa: CASSISGNGANEKLFF; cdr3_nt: TGTGCCAGTAGTATCTCAGGGAATGGGGCTAATGAAAAACTGTTTTTT
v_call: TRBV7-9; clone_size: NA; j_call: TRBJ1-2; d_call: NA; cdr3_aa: CALGYMAGVGYGYTF; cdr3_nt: TGTGCCCTAGGATATATGGCGGGAGTGGGCTATGGCTACACCTTC
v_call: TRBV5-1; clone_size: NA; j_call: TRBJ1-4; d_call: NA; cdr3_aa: CASSEQGFEKLFF; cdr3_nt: TGCGCCAGCAGCGAGCAGGGTTTTGAAAAACTGTTTTTT